The text below deals with one T cell receptor (beta chain). Its antigen is currently unknown. Sequencing was performed with immunoSEQ multiplex PCR; in TCRdb, only in-frame clones are kept and a portion is missing. The data hold 90,000 to 150,000 clones, with around 92% observed a single time. Per germline, CDR1 MNHEY and CDR2 SMNVEV (reference sequence). V was clipped by 5 bases and J by 4 bases; unmatched bases: 11. The CDR3 has 15 amino acids. This entry is derived from a study of T cell responses to AZD1222 COVID-19 vaccine. Overall study context: Second-dose groups at about 4 or about 12 weeks were pooled.

The study, taken as a whole, reports: No repertoire was sampled before or during the peak T cell response, only after it.

The origin of this receptor is an adult in good health. The chain joins TRBV27 to TRBJ2-7, with TRBD1 matching over 7 bases. The sample here was peripheral blood, taken on day 0 of AZD1222 vaccination. In nucleotides, the CDR3 is TGTGCCAGCAGTCCCCACGGGACAGCCTTTTACGAGCAGTACTTC. Protein product: CASSPHGTAFYEQYF.